A selection of T cell receptor beta chains follows, all from one sample in a study of blood T cells in healthy people across ages. TCRdb re-called the 5' RACE reads with MiXCR, one entry per CDR3 protein. The sample lists about 1,800,000 distinct CDR3 sequences, 25% to 30% occurring once. Sequencing was done on a sample of blood. The receptors originated from a woman aged 25 to 45 in good health. CDR3s include the opening cysteine and the closing phenylalanine or tryptophan. Fields, in order: J gene, V gene, clone size, CDR3 protein. Rows may omit the clone size; those that give it use once, few, many or a size class.

J gene: TRBJ1-2; V gene: TRBV6-5; clone size: NA; CDR3 protein: CASSYRTGSRYGYTF
J gene: TRBJ1-5; V gene: TRBV7-2; clone size: NA; CDR3 protein: CASSSGRGDYQPQHF
J gene: TRBJ2-1; V gene: TRBV5-7; clone size: once; CDR3 protein: CVSSADGGYNEQFF
J gene: TRBJ2-4; V gene: TRBV5-8; clone size: NA; CDR3 protein: CASSHRDSIQYF
J gene: TRBJ1-2; V gene: TRBV12-3/TRBV12-4; clone size: NA; CDR3 protein: CASSLWRVDGYTF
J gene: TRBJ1-5; V gene: TRBV24-1; clone size: NA; CDR3 protein: CATSETRDRGGSNQPQHF
J gene: TRBJ2-1; V gene: TRBV19; clone size: few; CDR3 protein: CASSIRAYNEQFF
J gene: TRBJ1-2; V gene: TRBV5-6; clone size: few; CDR3 protein: CASSSDYYGYTF
J gene: TRBJ2-3; V gene: TRBV5-1; clone size: NA; CDR3 protein: CASRLDAETDTQYF
J gene: TRBJ1-1; V gene: TRBV6-5; clone size: NA; CDR3 protein: CASQGLAEAFF
J gene: TRBJ2-3; V gene: TRBV18; clone size: few; CDR3 protein: CASSQKTGTDTQYF
J gene: TRBJ1-1; V gene: TRBV25-1; clone size: NA; CDR3 protein: CASSAMRNTEAFF
J gene: NA; V gene: TRBV13; clone size: NA; CDR3 protein: CASSRRTGGFLGSYNEQYF
J gene: TRBJ2-7; V gene: TRBV29-1; clone size: many; CDR3 protein: CSVEWAGAYEQYF
J gene: TRBJ1-2; V gene: TRBV12-3/TRBV12-4; clone size: few; CDR3 protein: CASSLWDPYTQEGYTF
J gene: TRBJ2-5; V gene: TRBV9; clone size: NA; CDR3 protein: CASSVGGRGVDERYF
J gene: TRBJ2-3; V gene: TRBV29-1; clone size: NA; CDR3 protein: CSALRGVVTDTQYF
J gene: TRBJ2-3; V gene: TRBV20-1; clone size: many; CDR3 protein: CSASEGPDGDFTDTQYF
J gene: TRBJ2-1; V gene: TRBV4-3; clone size: once; CDR3 protein: CASSQDARGGYNEQFF
J gene: TRBJ2-1; V gene: TRBV12-3/TRBV12-4; clone size: many; CDR3 protein: CASSSREDNEQFF
J gene: TRBJ1-4; V gene: TRBV5-6; clone size: few; CDR3 protein: CASSGRFRLGKLFF
J gene: TRBJ2-1; V gene: TRBV5-1; clone size: many; CDR3 protein: CASSLSGTSGSNEQFF
J gene: TRBJ1-1; V gene: TRBV20-1; clone size: few; CDR3 protein: CSARKGSNQAFF
J gene: TRBJ2-5; V gene: TRBV6-5; clone size: few; CDR3 protein: CASSYSGLAVETQYF
J gene: TRBJ2-3; V gene: TRBV6-6; clone size: NA; CDR3 protein: CANSSRQHTQYF
J gene: TRBJ2-1; V gene: TRBV18; clone size: NA; CDR3 protein: CACSGTSGYNEQFF
J gene: TRBJ1-5; V gene: TRBV2; clone size: few; CDR3 protein: CASSDSVGQPQHF
J gene: TRBJ2-4; V gene: TRBV3-1; clone size: NA; CDR3 protein: CASSQESRDGGRSSEQYF
J gene: TRBJ2-5; V gene: TRBV5-1; clone size: NA; CDR3 protein: CASRSGGRTSQETQYF
J gene: TRBJ2-7; V gene: TRBV14; clone size: few; CDR3 protein: CASSQEPLEQYF
J gene: TRBJ2-3; V gene: TRBV9; clone size: few; CDR3 protein: CASSVGSLAGFTDTQYF
J gene: TRBJ2-3; V gene: TRBV6-2/TRBV6-3; clone size: few; CDR3 protein: CASSYYGGRTSTDTQYF
J gene: TRBJ2-1; V gene: TRBV20-1; clone size: few; CDR3 protein: CSASRTSGYSEQFF
J gene: TRBJ1-2; V gene: TRBV28; clone size: few; CDR3 protein: CASSLWGQVHGYTF
J gene: TRBJ2-7; V gene: TRBV9; clone size: NA; CDR3 protein: CASSVSGVPGSYEQYF
J gene: TRBJ2-7; V gene: TRBV20-1; clone size: NA; CDR3 protein: CSARSRDLYEQYF
J gene: TRBJ2-1; V gene: TRBV5-1; clone size: NA; CDR3 protein: CASSSPRQGPNEQFF
J gene: TRBJ1-2; V gene: TRBV30; clone size: few; CDR3 protein: CAWSVQNYGYTF
J gene: TRBJ2-5; V gene: TRBV28; clone size: many; CDR3 protein: CASSLSTTGPQETQYF
J gene: TRBJ2-5; V gene: TRBV29-1; clone size: few; CDR3 protein: CSVGGGREYQETQYF